Presented here are 9 T cell receptor beta chains from one specimen sequenced in a study of Graves' ophthalmopathy and Graves' hyperthyroidism. Beta-chain TCR CDR3 regions were amplified from RNA transcripts. RT-PCR with HTBI primers came first, then second-round multiplex PCR. Using its own MiXCR run on the multiplex PCR reads, TCRdb lists one record per CDR3 protein. The table lists roughly 1.1 million distinct CDR3 sequences, 35% to 40% of them singletons. The sequencing input was peripheral blood or thyroid tissue (not recorded which). Receptors were obtained from an adult man with Graves' hyperthyroidism.

This clonotype was observed a handful of times. This chain uses TRBV10-3 with TRBJ2-5; D perhaps matches TRBD2 (5 bases). With 5 bases removed from V and 10 bases from J, the gap between germline ends came to 14 bases. The CDR3 has 12 amino acids. Germline-derived CDR1 and CDR2 are ENHRY and SYGVKD. In DNA, the CDR3 is TGTGCCATCAGTTGGGAGACGAGTGACCAGTACTTC. Translation gives CAISWETSDQYF.

This clonotype appeared many times. The chain carries TRBV2 and TRBJ1-3; the match to TRBD1 covers 7 bases. The CDR3 loop spans 15 amino acids. V gave up 7 bases and J gave up 0 bases; unmatched junction bases: 6. Germline CDR1 reads SNHLY; CDR2 reads FYNNEI. The CDR3 loop reads CASNRDSRSGNTIYF. The CDR3 DNA reads TGTGCCAGCAATCGGGACAGTCGCTCTGGAAACACCATATATTTT.

This clonotype was recorded many times. The chain recombines TRBV7-9 with TRBJ1-6; D gene ambiguous. This CDR3 contains 14 residues. Germline CDR1 and CDR2: SEHNR and FQNEAQ (reference sequence). Trimming took off 5 bases at V and 8 bases at J, with 13 bases between the two ends. The DNA for the CDR3 is TGTGCCAGCAGCGAAACGGGGAGGCATTCACCCCTCCACTTT. It codes for CASSETGRHSPLHF.

This clonotype was counted at least ten times. The rearrangement links TRBV7-2 to TRBJ1-1; D not certain. V dropped 5 bases and J dropped 11 bases, with 12 bases sitting between them. CDR1 is SGHTA and CDR2 is FQGNSA in the germline V gene. This CDR3 comprises 11 residues. CDR3 in DNA: TGTGCCAGCAGCGGGGTAGGTGGGGCTTTCTTT. It specifies CASSGVGGAFF. Full variable domain (outside the CDR3, taken from reference TRBV7-2 and TRBJ1-1): GAGVSQSPSNKVTEKGKDVELRCDPISGHTALYWYRQSLGQGLEFLIYFQGNSAPDKSGLPSDRFSAERTGGSVSTLTIQRTQQEDSAVYLCASSGVGGAFFGQGTRLTVV.

This clonotype was found many times. This chain connects TRBV29-1 to TRBJ2-7; D might be TRBD1 or TRBD2, each matching 5 bases. The CDR3 extends over 13 amino acids. Per the germline V gene, CDR1 is SQVTM and CDR2 is ANQGSEA. Trimming stripped 7 bases from V and 7 bases from J, with 20 bases between. This CDR3 reads CSAFWGYEGEQYF. The CDR3 DNA is TGCAGCGCCTTCTGGGGGTACGAGGGAGAGCAGTACTTC.

The chain links TRBV4-1 to TRBJ2-7; 7 nucleotides match TRBD1. V trimming: 3 bases; J trimming: 2 bases; junction bases outside the gene matches: 7. Germline V gene lookup returns CDR1 MGHRA and CDR2 YSYEKL. CDR3 size: 15 residues. CDR3 loop: CASSHKQGNAYEQYF. The DNA of the CDR3 is TGCGCCAGCAGCCATAAACAGGGGAACGCCTACGAGCAGTACTTC.

A note on this clonotype: At one boundary the junction diverges from the germline segment, which might be a read error. This chain uses TRBV2 with TRBJ1-4; D gene uncertain. Looked up from germline, CDR1 is SNHLY and CDR2 is FYNNEI. The length of the CDR3 is 13 residues. The CDR3 DNA reads as TGTGCCAGCAGTGCAGGAAGATACGAAAAATTGTTTTTT. Its translation: CASSAGRYEKLFF.

This clonotype was observed a few times. This sequence joins TRBV4-2 and TRBJ1-1, with 8 bases aligning to TRBD1. V was pared by 4 bases and J by 4 bases, with 8 bases of the junction left unmatched. Germline lookup yields CDR1 LGHNA and CDR2 YNFKEQ. This CDR3 comprises 15 residues. CDR3 residues: CASSPDRGEGTEAFF. The CDR3 nucleotides are TGTGCCAGCAGCCCCGACAGGGGTGAGGGCACTGAAGCTTTCTTT.

The chain couples TRBV2 to TRBJ1-5, with 10 positions matching TRBD1. Trimming took 8 bases from V and 0 from J; bases not matched to a gene: 7. CDR1 is SNHLY, CDR2 FYNNEI, per germline. The CDR3 has 16 amino acids. In DNA form, the CDR3 reads TGTGCCAGCCGGACAGGGGGTATTGATAGCAATCAGCCCCAGCATTTT. Protein: CASRTGGIDSNQPQHF.